Shown below are 16 T cell receptor beta chains from a single sample sequenced in a study of OX40 agonist ivuxolimab in advanced cancers. Method: immunoSEQ multiplex PCR; TCRdb's copy keeps in-frame clones and lacks some. Among tens of thousands of clones listed, around four fifths were seen once. The specimen comprised CD4+ or CD8+ T cells sorted from blood, sampled in a trial of the OX40 agonist ivuxolimab. The source of these receptors is an adult with an advanced solid tumor such as melanoma, head and neck, liver or kidney cancer.

The J gene is TRBJ2-4, the V gene TRBV6-6; D uncertain. The CDR3 spans 16 residues. Trimming removed 5 bases from V and 0 bases from J, with 14 bases in between. Germline assignment: CDR1 MNHNY and CDR2 SVGAGI (reference sequence). CDR3 in DNA: TGTGCCAGCAGTGCAAGTGACACCTTAGCCAAAAACATTCAGTACTTC. Translating it yields CASSASDTLAKNIQYF.

The rearrangement joins TRBV2 to TRBJ2-7; possibly TRBD1 for D (5 bases). The CDR3 totals 12 residues. V was cut by 8 bases and J by 3 bases, with 11 bases left in between. CDR1 is SNHLY and CDR2 is FYNNEI in the germline V gene. The CDR3, as DNA: TGTGCCAGCGATAGTCAGGGCTACGAGCAGTACTTC. It translates to CASDSQGYEQYF.

V is TRBV6-1 and J is TRBJ2-7; D gene ambiguous. The germline CDR1 and CDR2 sequences are MNHNS and SASEGT. This CDR3 is 14 amino acids long. V was clipped by 6 bases and J by 4 bases, with 16 bases between them. CDR3 sequence reads: CASRHGPGTYEQYF. DNA for the CDR3: TGTGCCAGCAGACACGGACCTGGTACGTACGAGCAGTACTTC.

This clone has a single count. V and J are TRBV14 and TRBJ1-1; weak D call: TRBD1 (5 bases). Germline V CDR1 and CDR2: SGHDN, FVKESK. This CDR3 spans 14 amino acids. V shed 4 bases and J shed 2 bases, with 11 bases lying between them. CDR3 sequence reads: CASSRLGGNTEAFF. In DNA form, the CDR3 reads TGTGCCAGCAGCCGCCTGGGGGGTAACACTGAAGCTTTCTTT.

The chain is built from TRBV5-4 and TRBJ1-1; 9 bases are a match to TRBD1. With V trimmed by 1 base and J by 3 bases, 4 bases remained unmatched. CDR1 SGHNT and CDR2 YYREEE come from the germline V gene (reference sequence). The CDR3 is 15 amino acids. DNA of the CDR3: TGTGCCAGCAGCTTGAGGACAGGGGTGGACACTGAAGCTTTCTTT. Translation gives CASSLRTGVDTEAFF.

This chain links TRBV9 with TRBJ2-2, with 7 bases fitting TRBD2. The CDR3 runs to 15 residues. With V trimmed by 0 bases and J by 5 bases, 4 bases remained unmatched. CDR1 SGDLS and CDR2 YYNGEE come from the germline V gene. CDR3 coding DNA: TGTGCCAGCAGCGTAGAGTCCGGGAGGACCGGGGAGCTGTTTTTT. Translated: CASSVESGRTGELFF.

This clone was seen a handful of times. The chain carries TRBV7-3 and TRBJ2-3; 8 nucleotides align to TRBD2. The germline V gene encodes CDR1 SGHTA and CDR2 FQGTGA. V dropped 3 bases and J dropped 2; count of bases not matched to a gene: 1. The CDR3 has 14 residues. CDR3 region: CASSFSGTTDTQYF. The DNA of the CDR3 is TGTGCCAGCAGCTTTAGCGGGACCACAGATACGCAGTATTTT.

This chain connects TRBV18 to TRBJ2-7, with no clear D. CDR3 size: 12 residues. V was clipped by 2 bases and J by 4 bases, with 6 bases between them. Germline CDR1 and CDR2: KGHSH and LQKENI. The CDR3 reads CASSPGDYEQYF. CDR3 coding DNA: TGTGCCAGCTCACCAGGGGATTACGAGCAGTACTTC.

The chain employs TRBV6-1 and TRBJ1-1; a possible D gene is TRBD1 (5 bases). Germline V gene sequence: CDR1 MNHNS, CDR2 SASEGT. V lost 5 bases, J lost 5 bases, and 6 bases lay in between. CDR3 length: 11 residues. The DNA for the CDR3 is TGTGCCAGCAGTTACAGGACTGAAGCTTTCTTT. Protein product: CASSYRTEAFF.

The chain joins TRBV5-6 to TRBJ1-3; D is unclear. Germline CDR1 and CDR2: SGHDT and YYEEEE. V was cut by 0 bases and J by 2 bases, with 15 bases left in between. The CDR3 is 17 residues long. The CDR3 DNA sequence: TGTGCCAGCAGCTTGGGGCCGGGGATACTTACTGGAAACACCATATATTTT. This codes for CASSLGPGILTGNTIYF.

Comments on this clone: At one end the junction does not follow the germline gene, possibly because of a read error. The chain couples TRBV7-7 to TRBJ2-7, with D perhaps TRBD2 (6 bases). The length of the CDR3 is 15 residues. CDR1 and CDR2 (germline): SSHAT, FNYEAQ (reference sequence). In DNA, the CDR3 is TGTGCTAGCAGCTTATCGCGGGACCCAAGGGAGGAGCAGTACTTC. Residues: CASSLSRDPREEQYF.

The gene calls are TRBV19 and TRBJ1-5; D perhaps matches TRBD1 (5 bases). The germline V and J ends were trimmed by 4 bases and 4 bases, with 8 bases remaining between them. Germline V CDR1 and CDR2: LNHDA, SQIVND (reference sequence). There are 13 residues in the CDR3. The CDR3 here is CASSTQENQPQHF. The DNA for the CDR3 is TGTGCCAGTAGTACACAGGAAAATCAGCCCCAGCATTTT.

This sequence joins TRBV18 and TRBJ2-5, with 12 bases aligning to TRBD1. The J segment lost 5 bases and the V segment lost 0 bases, leaving 4 bases of the junction unmatched. The germline V gene has CDR1 KGHSH and CDR2 LQKENI. CDR3 length equals 16 residues. The CDR3 region has the DNA TGTGCCAGCTCACCACCTGGGACAGGGGGCCGTGAGACCCAGTACTTC. Translated: CASSPPGTGGRETQYF.

The CDR3 reads CASTSLRTGANVLTF. CDR3 sequence (DNA): TGTGCCAGCACCAGTCTCAGGACTGGGGCCAACGTCCTGACTTTC. The J gene is TRBJ2-6, the V gene TRBV28; D is undetermined. The CDR3 runs to 15 residues. Germline lookup yields CDR1 MDHEN and CDR2 SYDVKM. Trimming left V 7 bases short and J 2 bases short, with 12 bases between.

The V gene is TRBV28, the J gene TRBJ1-5; 9 bases agree with TRBD1. This CDR3 has 13 amino acids. V gave up 5 bases and J gave up 9 bases; unmatched junction bases: 5. CDR1 MDHEN and CDR2 SYDVKM come from the germline V gene. The CDR3 region has the DNA TGTGCCAGCAGTCCCGGACAGGGGCCGCCCCAGCATTTT. This codes for CASSPGQGPPQHF.

V is TRBV6-6 and J is TRBJ1-4; 8 bases agree with TRBD1. J lost 8 bases, V lost 4 bases, and 9 bases had no gene match. CDR3 length: 15 residues. CDR1 and CDR2 from the germline V gene are MNHNY and SVGAGI (reference sequence). CDR3 residues: CASSSLRAGGEKLFF. The CDR3 DNA sequence: TGTGCCAGCAGTTCACTCCGGGCAGGGGGCGAAAAACTGTTTTTT.